There are many counts of the clone carrying this TCR beta chain. Its antigen is still unknown. Coverage ceases 3 residues before the CDR3 finishes, and the germline J gene fills in the end. These data come from a study of T cell clonality in common variable immunodeficiency. Overall study findings and caveats: CVID subjects had higher TCRbeta clonality than healthy controls, most marked in about a third.

TCRdb's table, derived via immunoSEQ multiplex PCR, lists solely in-frame clones and lacks some. This sample carries some 60,000 clones, none of them present only once. CDR3 length: 15 amino acids. With 3 bases removed from V and 2 bases from J, the gap between germline ends came to 10 bases. Germline V lookup: CDR1 SGHDN, CDR2 FVKESK. The TCR was taken from a person aged 18 to 70 in good health. This rearrangement joins TRBV14 to TRBJ2-2; D ambiguous. The specimen was peripheral blood mononuclear cells. The CDR3 protein is CASSHMADNTGELFF. CDR3 DNA, as far as it was read: TGTGCCAGCAGCCACATGGCGGATAACACCGGGGAG.